One sample yielded the 17 T cell receptor beta chains listed below, sequenced in a study of blood T cell repertoires in COVID-19. This table comes from immunoSEQ multiplex PCR, and its TCRdb copy is limited to in-frame clones, with some not included. The sample carries about 42,000 clones, approximately 85% recorded once. Sequenced material: peripheral blood. These receptors all stem from a human donor in a cohort sampled during active COVID-19.

The V call is TRBV6-6, the J call TRBJ1-2; D may be TRBD1 (5 bases). V dropped 6 bases and J dropped 4 bases, with 12 bases sitting between them. The CDR3 runs 13 residues. Germline CDR1 reads MNHNY; CDR2 reads SVGAGI (reference sequence). DNA for the CDR3: TGTGCCAGCAGCTCCCTCAGGGTCTATGGCTACACCTTC. Translating gives CASSSLRVYGYTF.

The chain has TRBV5-1 and TRBJ1-2; 7 bases agree with TRBD1. Germline V gene lookup returns CDR1 SGHRS and CDR2 YFSETQ. Trimming at V came to 1 base and at J to 0 bases, leaving 3 bases not matched to a gene. The CDR3 has 15 amino acids. The CDR3 is CASSLTGDANYGYTF. CDR3 nucleotide sequence: TGCGCCAGCAGCTTGACAGGGGATGCTAACTATGGCTACACCTTC.

This clone came up once. The chain links TRBV19 to TRBJ1-3; 11 bases map to TRBD1. Trimming removed 3 bases from V and 7 bases from J; junction bases left unmatched: 8. This CDR3 spans 16 amino acids. CDR1 and CDR2 from the germline V gene are LNHDA and SQIVND (reference sequence). This chain's CDR3 is CASSIYPDRGLNTIYF. Here the CDR3 DNA reads TGTGCCAGTAGTATCTACCCGGACAGGGGGCTCAACACCATATATTTT.

The rearrangement uses TRBV18 and TRBJ1-4, with D hard to call. The CDR3 has 18 amino acids. Germline values: CDR1 KGHSH, CDR2 LQKENI. V was pared by 3 bases and J by 4 bases, with 21 bases between. Written as DNA, the CDR3 is TGTGCCAGCTCACCGGATGGACTGCCACTAGGGAGTAATGAAAAACTGTTTTTT. This translates into CASSPDGLPLGSNEKLFF.

The chain joins TRBV19 to TRBJ2-1; D is undetermined. There are 14 residues in the CDR3. Germline V gene data show CDR1 as LNHDA and CDR2 as SQIVND (reference sequence). Trimming cost V 8 bases and J 5 bases, with 16 bases left between them. CDR3 DNA: TGTGCCAGTGGCATACCGGGTTCCCACAATGAGCAGTTCTTC. Translation gives CASGIPGSHNEQFF. Complete variable domain (other parts from reference TRBV19 and TRBJ2-1): DGGITQSPKYLFRKEGQNVTLSCEQNLNHDAMYWYRQDPGQGLRLIYYSQIVNDFQKGDIAEGYSVSREKKESFPLTVTSAQKNPTAFYLCASGIPGSHNEQFFGPGTRLTVL.

The rearrangement uses TRBV7-9 and TRBJ2-1; D possibly corresponds to TRBD2 (6 bases). Germline CDR1 SEHNR, CDR2 FQNEAQ (reference sequence). The germline V and J ends were trimmed by 5 bases and 6 bases, with 20 bases remaining between them. The CDR3 is 16 residues long. The CDR3 DNA reads as TGTGCCAGCAGCCCCTACCCGAGAGGAGGGCTCAATGAGCAGTTCTTC. Translating it yields CASSPYPRGGLNEQFF.

In this sample, this clone turned up once. The J gene is TRBJ1-5, the V gene TRBV19; D not resolved. CDR1 LNHDA and CDR2 SQIVND come from the germline V gene (reference sequence). The germline V and J ends were trimmed by 9 bases and 4 bases, with 16 bases remaining between them. This CDR3 is built from 14 residues. CDR3 sequence (DNA): TGTGCCAGGAACCCGGACTCTCTGAATCAGCCCCAGCATTTT. This encodes CARNPDSLNQPQHF.

This clone was recorded a few times. The chain joins TRBV9 to TRBJ1-3; a possible D gene is TRBD1 (5 bases). Germline CDR1 is SGDLS and CDR2 is YYNGEE. The CDR3 spans 14 residues. V dropped 4 bases and J dropped 2 bases, with 10 bases sitting between them. CDR3 bases: TGTGCCAGCAGCCCCCCAGGGACTGGAAACACCATATATTTT. It encodes CASSPPGTGNTIYF.

This clone was detected once. This chain links TRBV28 with TRBJ2-7, with D maybe TRBD1 (6 bases). The CDR3 has 13 amino acids. Germline assignment: CDR1 MDHEN and CDR2 SYDVKM. Trimming pared 8 bases from V and 1 base from J, leaving 12 bases between. CDR3 bases: TGTGCCAGCCAGGACAGAGTGTCCTACGAGCAGTACTTC. Encoded protein: CASQDRVSYEQYF.

CDR3 in DNA: TGTGCCAGCAGCCAAGCCGGACCCTCGGGGGAGCAGTACTTC. Encoded protein: CASSQAGPSGEQYF. V usage is TRBV3-1 (or the pseudogene TRBV3-2) and J usage is TRBJ2-7, with D perhaps matching TRBD2 (5 bases). CDR3 length equals 14 residues. Germline V gives CDR1 LGHDT, CDR2 YNNKEL (reference sequence). V was pared by 1 base and J by 7 bases, with 14 bases between.

The chain couples TRBV5-5 to TRBJ2-7; tentative D call: TRBD2 (6 bases). CDR3 length: 12 residues. The V end was cut by 1 base, the J end by 6 bases, with 8 bases between. CDR1 SGHKS and CDR2 YYEKEE come from the germline V gene (reference sequence). CDR3 region: CASSLYGGEQYF. In DNA form, the CDR3 reads TGTGCCAGCAGCTTGTACGGGGGCGAGCAGTACTTC.

The gene calls are TRBV4-1 and TRBJ2-1, with 8 bases identical to TRBD2. With V trimmed by 3 bases and J by 4 bases, 2 bases remained unmatched. Germline CDR1 reads MGHRA; CDR2 reads YSYEKL. This CDR3 has 14 residues. CDR3 protein: CASSQGLDYNEQFF. DNA for the CDR3: TGCGCCAGCAGCCAGGGACTAGATTACAATGAGCAGTTCTTC.

The chain recombines TRBV2 with TRBJ2-3; TRBD1 agrees at 9 bases. Germline assignment: CDR1 SNHLY and CDR2 FYNNEI. This CDR3 comprises 19 residues. The J segment lost 3 bases and the V segment lost 6 bases, leaving 19 bases of the junction unmatched. CDR3 protein: CASSGTGKKTRIATDTQYF. Written as DNA, the CDR3 is TGTGCCAGCAGCGGGACAGGGAAGAAAACCCGTATCGCTACAGATACGCAGTATTTT.

The rearrangement joins TRBV7-7 to TRBJ2-5, with 8 bases fitting TRBD2. The CDR3 consists of 15 residues. The V gene end was trimmed by 5 bases and the J gene end by 4 bases; junction bases not matched to a gene: 9. Germline V lookup: CDR1 SSHAT, CDR2 FNYEAQ (reference sequence). CDR3 DNA sequence: TGTGCCAGCAGCCCAGGACTAGCCCGTGGAGAGACCCAGTACTTC. Translation gives CASSPGLARGETQYF.

The CDR3 reads CASSQGLLSDTQYF. CDR3 DNA: TGTGCCAGCAGCCAGGGTCTTCTGTCAGATACGCAGTATTTT. V and J are TRBV7-9 and TRBJ2-3; tentatively, D is TRBD1 (5 bases). The V end lost 5 bases, the J end lost 4 bases, and 13 bases lay between the germline ends. CDR3 size: 14 residues. Per germline, CDR1 SEHNR and CDR2 FQNEAQ (reference sequence).

This clone came up a few times. CDR3 protein: CASSRGLSNQPQHF. Written as DNA, the CDR3 is TGTGCCAGCAGCCGGGGGCTTAGCAATCAGCCCCAGCATTTT. This chain joins TRBV3-1 (or the pseudogene TRBV3-2) and TRBJ1-5; D may be TRBD1 (6 bases). Trimming cost V 4 bases and J 0 bases, with 7 bases left between them. Germline V lookup: CDR1 LGHDT, CDR2 YNNKEL (reference sequence). CDR3 size: 14 residues.

The chain uses TRBV7-2 and TRBJ2-1; no clear D gene. V was trimmed by 5 bases and J by 0 bases, leaving 11 bases between them. Germline V CDR1 and CDR2: SGHTA, FQGNSA. The CDR3 totals 15 residues. CDR3 protein: CASSPLRSSYNEQFF. The CDR3 nucleotides read TGTGCCAGCAGCCCCCTCCGGAGCTCCTACAATGAGCAGTTCTTC.